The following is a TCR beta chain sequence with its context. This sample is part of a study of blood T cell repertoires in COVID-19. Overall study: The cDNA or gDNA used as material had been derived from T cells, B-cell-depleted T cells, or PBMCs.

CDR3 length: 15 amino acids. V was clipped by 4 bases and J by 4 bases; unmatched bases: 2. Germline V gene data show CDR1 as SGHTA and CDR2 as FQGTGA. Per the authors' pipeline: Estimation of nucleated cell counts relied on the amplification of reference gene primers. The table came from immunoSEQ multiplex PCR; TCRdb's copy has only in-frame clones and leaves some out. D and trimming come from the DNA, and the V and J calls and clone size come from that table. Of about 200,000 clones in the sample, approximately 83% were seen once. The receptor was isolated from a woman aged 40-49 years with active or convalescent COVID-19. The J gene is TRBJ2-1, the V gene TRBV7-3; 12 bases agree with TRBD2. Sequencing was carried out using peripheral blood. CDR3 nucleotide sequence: TGTGCCAGCAGCTCCGGACTAGCGGGATACAATGAGCAGTTCTTC. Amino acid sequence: CASSSGLAGYNEQFF. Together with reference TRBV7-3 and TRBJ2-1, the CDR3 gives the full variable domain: GAGVSQTPSNKVTEKGKYVELRCDPISGHTALYWYRQSLGQGPEFLIYFQGTGAADDSGLPNDRFFAVRPEGSVSTLKIQRTERGDSAVYLCASSSGLAGYNEQFFGPGTRLTVL.